The clone carrying this T cell receptor beta chain showed up just once. A junction end diverges from the germline sequence, so it may reflect a read error. Sequencing used immunoSEQ multiplex PCR; TCRdb keeps in-frame clones, though not all of them. The profile covers roughly 32,000 clones, with 77% appearing a single time and 16% taken by the ten largest. This CDR3 is 15 amino acids long. Germline V gene lookup returns CDR1 SGHRS and CDR2 YFSETQ. This sample is part of a study of blood T cell repertoires in COVID-19. Whole-study context: Both acute and convalescent COVID-19 samples were obtained from the United States, Italy and Spain. From T cells, B-cell-depleted T cells, or PBMCs came the material, which was cDNA or gDNA.

The chain couples TRBV5-1 to TRBJ2-5; D unclear. Sequencing input: peripheral blood. The TCR originated in a human donor in a cohort sampled during active COVID-19. The CDR3 DNA sequence: TGCGCCAGCAGCTTGGTGTGGCGGAGCCAAGGGACCCAGTACTTC. Its translation is CASSLVWRSQGTQYF. Full variable domain (rest looked up from reference TRBV5-1 and TRBJ2-5): KAGVTQTPRYLIKTRGQQVTLSCSPISGHRSVSWYQQTPGQGLQFLFEYFSETQRNKGNFPGRFSGRQFSNSRSEMNVSTLELGDSALYLCASSLVWRSQGTQYFGPGTRLLVL.